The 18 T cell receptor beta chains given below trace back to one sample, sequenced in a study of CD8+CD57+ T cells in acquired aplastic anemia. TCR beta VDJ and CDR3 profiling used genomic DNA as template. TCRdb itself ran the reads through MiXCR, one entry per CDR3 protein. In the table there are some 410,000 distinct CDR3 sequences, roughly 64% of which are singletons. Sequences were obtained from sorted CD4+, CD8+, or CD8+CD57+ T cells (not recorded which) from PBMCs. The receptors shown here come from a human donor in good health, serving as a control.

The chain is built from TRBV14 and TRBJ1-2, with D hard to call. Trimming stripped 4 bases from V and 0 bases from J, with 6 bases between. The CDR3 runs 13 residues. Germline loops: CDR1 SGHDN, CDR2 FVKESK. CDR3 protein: CASSPQTNYGYTF. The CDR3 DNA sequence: TGTGCCAGCAGCCCACAGACTAACTATGGCTACACCTTC.

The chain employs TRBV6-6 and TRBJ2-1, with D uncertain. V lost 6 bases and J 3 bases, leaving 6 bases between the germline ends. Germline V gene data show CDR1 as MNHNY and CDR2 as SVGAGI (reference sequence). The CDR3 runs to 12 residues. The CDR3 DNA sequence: TGTGCCAGCAGAAGGAGCTACAATGAGCAGTTCTTC. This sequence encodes CASRRSYNEQFF.

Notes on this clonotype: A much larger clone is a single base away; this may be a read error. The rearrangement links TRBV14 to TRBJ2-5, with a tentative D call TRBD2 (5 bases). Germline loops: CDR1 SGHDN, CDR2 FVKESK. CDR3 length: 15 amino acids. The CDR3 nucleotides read TGTGTCAGCAGCCAAGATTCGGCGATAGCGGAGACCCAGTACTTC. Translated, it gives CVSSQDSAIAETQYF.

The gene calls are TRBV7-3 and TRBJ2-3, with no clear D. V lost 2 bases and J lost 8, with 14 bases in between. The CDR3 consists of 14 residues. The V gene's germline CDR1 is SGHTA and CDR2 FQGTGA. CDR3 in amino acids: CASSLEDHKATQYF. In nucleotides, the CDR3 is TGTGCCAGCAGCTTAGAGGACCACAAAGCTACGCAGTATTTT.

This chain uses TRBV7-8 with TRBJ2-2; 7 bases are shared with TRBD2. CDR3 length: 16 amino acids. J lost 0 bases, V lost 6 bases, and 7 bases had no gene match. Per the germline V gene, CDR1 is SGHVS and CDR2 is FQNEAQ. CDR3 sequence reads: CASSKPGGTNTGELFF. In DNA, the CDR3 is TGTGCCAGCAGTAAACCCGGGGGGACGAACACCGGGGAGCTGTTTTTT.

The CDR3 is CASSLRVEGREAFF. CDR3 in DNA: TGTGCCAGCAGCTTAAGGGTGGAGGGACGGGAAGCTTTCTTT. The V and J genes are TRBV5-6 and TRBJ1-1; tentatively, D is TRBD1 (5 bases). Germline V gives CDR1 SGHDT, CDR2 YYEEEE. Trimming shortened V by 2 bases and J by 8 bases, and 16 bases separated the two germline ends. CDR3 length: 14 residues.

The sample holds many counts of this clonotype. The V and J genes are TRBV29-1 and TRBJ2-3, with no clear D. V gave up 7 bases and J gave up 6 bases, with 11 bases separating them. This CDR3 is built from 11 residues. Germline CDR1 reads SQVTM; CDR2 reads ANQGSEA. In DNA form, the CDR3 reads TGCAGCGCCGGTTTGGTCGATACGCAGTATTTT. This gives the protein CSAGLVDTQYF.

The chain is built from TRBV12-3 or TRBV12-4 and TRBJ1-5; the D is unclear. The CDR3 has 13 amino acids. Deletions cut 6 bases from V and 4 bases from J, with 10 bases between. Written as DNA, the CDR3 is TGTGCCAGCAGGCTAACGGGGAATCAGCCCCAGCATTTT. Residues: CASRLTGNQPQHF.

The CDR3 coding sequence is TGCGCCAGCAGCTTGGCCCCTAGCGGGACGAACACCGGGGAGCTGTTTTTT. It is translated as CASSLAPSGTNTGELFF. The chain recombines TRBV5-1 with TRBJ2-2; 9 bases fit TRBD2. J was trimmed by 0 bases and V by 0 bases; bases with no gene match: 3. The CDR3 runs 17 residues. The V gene's germline CDR1 is SGHRS and CDR2 YFSETQ.

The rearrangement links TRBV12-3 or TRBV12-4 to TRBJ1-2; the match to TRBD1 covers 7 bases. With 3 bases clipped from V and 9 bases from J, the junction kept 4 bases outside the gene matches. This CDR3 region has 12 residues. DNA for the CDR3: TGTGCCAGCAGTTTTCCGGGACAGAGCTACACCTTC. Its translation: CASSFPGQSYTF.

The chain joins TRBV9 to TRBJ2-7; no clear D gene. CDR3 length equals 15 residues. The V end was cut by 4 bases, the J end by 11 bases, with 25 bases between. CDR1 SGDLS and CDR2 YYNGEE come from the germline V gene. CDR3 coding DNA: TGTGCCAGCAGCTCCCAGGCGATGAGCTCTGGAAACAAGTACTTC. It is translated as CASSSQAMSSGNKYF.

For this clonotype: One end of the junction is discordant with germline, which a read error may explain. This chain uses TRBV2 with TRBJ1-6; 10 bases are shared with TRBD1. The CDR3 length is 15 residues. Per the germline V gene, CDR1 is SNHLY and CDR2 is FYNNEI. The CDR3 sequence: CASSVTGGSGEPYHF. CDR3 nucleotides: TGCGCCAGCAGCGTGACAGGGGGCTCGGGCGAGCCCTACCACTTT.

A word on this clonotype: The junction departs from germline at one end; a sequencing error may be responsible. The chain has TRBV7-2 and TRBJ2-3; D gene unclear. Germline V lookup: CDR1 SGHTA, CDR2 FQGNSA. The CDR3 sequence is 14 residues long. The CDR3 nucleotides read TGCGCCAGCAGCCCCTCAGGTCAAACAGATACGCAGTATTTT. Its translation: CASSPSGQTDTQYF.

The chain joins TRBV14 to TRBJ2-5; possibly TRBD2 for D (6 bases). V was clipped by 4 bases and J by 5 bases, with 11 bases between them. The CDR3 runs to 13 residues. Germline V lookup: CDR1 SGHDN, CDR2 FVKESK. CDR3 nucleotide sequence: TGTGCCAGCAGCCCCACGCGGGGCGAGACCCAGTACTTC. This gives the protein CASSPTRGETQYF.

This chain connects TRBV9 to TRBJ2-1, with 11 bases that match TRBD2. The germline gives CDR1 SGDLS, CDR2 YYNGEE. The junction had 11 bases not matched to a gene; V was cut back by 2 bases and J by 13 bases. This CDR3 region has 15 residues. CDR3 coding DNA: TGTGCCAGCAGCGTCCTAGCGGGGGGCTGGGGCCAACAGTTCTTC. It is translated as CASSVLAGGWGQQFF.

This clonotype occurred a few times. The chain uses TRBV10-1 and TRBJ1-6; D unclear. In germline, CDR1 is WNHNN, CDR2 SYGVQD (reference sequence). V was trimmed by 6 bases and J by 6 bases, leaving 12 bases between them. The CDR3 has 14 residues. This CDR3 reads CASSGPTINSPLHF. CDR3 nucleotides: TGCGCCAGCAGCGGACCGACAATTAATTCACCCCTCCACTTT.

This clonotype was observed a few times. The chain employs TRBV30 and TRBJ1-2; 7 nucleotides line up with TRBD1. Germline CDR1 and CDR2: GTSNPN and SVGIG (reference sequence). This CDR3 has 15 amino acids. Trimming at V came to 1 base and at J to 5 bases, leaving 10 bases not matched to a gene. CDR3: CAWSEGGRDGYGYTF. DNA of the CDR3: TGTGCCTGGAGTGAAGGGGGCAGGGATGGTTATGGCTACACCTTC.

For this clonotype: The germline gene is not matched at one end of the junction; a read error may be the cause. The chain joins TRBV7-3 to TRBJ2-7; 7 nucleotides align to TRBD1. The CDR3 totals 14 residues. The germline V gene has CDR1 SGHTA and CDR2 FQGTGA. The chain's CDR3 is CASSFEGAAYNEQF. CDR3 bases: TGTGCCAGCAGCTTCGAGGGGGCCGCCTACAATGAGCAGTTC.